This TCR beta chain was identified during a study of T cells in Graves' hyperthyroidism and ophthalmopathy. Germline lookup yields CDR1 DFQATT and CDR2 SNEGSKA (reference sequence). V lost 1 base to trimming and J lost 6 bases, with 13 bases between them. This CDR3 is built from 13 residues. The diagnoses drew upon clinical symptoms, serum thyroxine and TRAb, thyroid ultrasound and orbital computed tomography. Authors of the study amplified TCR beta CDR3 regions from RNA transcripts. Using the HTBI primer set, a first-round RT-PCR was run on the TCR CDR3. TCRdb re-called the multiplex PCR reads with MiXCR, one entry per CDR3 protein. Of hundreds of thousands of distinct CDR3 sequences in the sample, approximately 42% are singletons; the top ten hold about 7.2%.

The sequenced material came from peripheral blood or thyroid tissue (not recorded which). The clonotype was recovered from an adult man with Graves' disease, either hyperthyroidism or ophthalmopathy (not recorded which). The V call is TRBV20-1, the J call TRBJ2-7; no clear D gene. DNA for the CDR3: TGCAGTGCTAGAGGGGCCCGTGGGCGCGAGCAGTACTTC. Translated: CSARGARGREQYF.